These 9 T cell receptor beta chains originate from one sample sequenced in a study of T cells after yellow fever vaccination. TCRdb re-derived calls from the 5' RACE reads in MiXCR, one entry per CDR3 protein. There are some 320,000 distinct CDR3 sequences in the sample; roughly 4.3% occur only once, and about 22% lies in the top ten. Sequencing used PBMCs, obtained 5 days after the yellow fever booster vaccination. The receptors stem from a man between 18 and 35 years old who received the YFV17D yellow fever vaccine.

This clonotype was seen a few times. The rearrangement joins TRBV7-9 to TRBJ1-1; D unresolved. CDR3 length equals 12 residues. The V gene lost 3 bases and the J gene lost 8 bases, with 10 bases spanning the gap. Germline values: CDR1 SEHNR, CDR2 FQNEAQ (reference sequence). The CDR3 DNA follows: TGTGCCAGCAGCTTTTGGACCGTCGAAGCTTTCTTT. Protein: CASSFWTVEAFF.

This clonotype came up many times. V and J are TRBV29-1 and TRBJ2-7, with D maybe TRBD2 (5 bases). Germline V gives CDR1 SQVTM, CDR2 ANQGSEA. V shed 5 bases and J shed 4 bases, with 18 bases lying between them. This CDR3 has 14 amino acids. The CDR3 sequence is CSVFSPGGRYEQYF. The CDR3 coding sequence is TGCAGCGTTTTTTCCCCCGGAGGAAGGTACGAGCAGTACTTC.

This clonotype was counted only a few times. The chain employs TRBV4-2 and TRBJ2-2; TRBD2 aligns across 9 bases. Germline trimming cut 4 bases from V and 7 bases from J; bases unmatched to any gene: 13. Germline CDR1 reads LGHNA; CDR2 reads YNFKEQ. The CDR3 covers 17 residues. The chain's CDR3 is CASSPRGGGAVNGELFF. CDR3 DNA: TGTGCCAGCAGCCCGCGGGGCGGGGGGGCCGTCAACGGGGAGCTGTTTTTT.

This clonotype has more than one count but fewer than ten. This chain uses TRBV10-3 with TRBJ2-3; 8 bases map to TRBD1. V shed 8 bases, J shed 6 bases, and the junction held 7 bases outside the gene matches. The CDR3 has 13 residues. Germline V gene data show CDR1 as ENHRY and CDR2 as SYGVKD. The CDR3 region is CAIGRGRVDTQYF. DNA of the CDR3: TGTGCCATCGGCAGGGGGCGAGTGGATACGCAGTATTTT.

The chain uses TRBV15 and TRBJ2-5; 9 bases align to TRBD1. Losses at the gene ends were 5 bases for V and 1 base for J; bases not matched to a gene: 5. Germline V gene sequence: CDR1 LNHNV, CDR2 YYDKDF (reference sequence). This CDR3 is 15 amino acids long. Written as DNA, the CDR3 is TGTGCCACCAGCGGACAGGGGAACCCCCAAGAGACCCAGTACTTC. Residues: CATSGQGNPQETQYF.

This clonotype was counted between two and nine times. The V and J genes are TRBV2 and TRBJ2-6, with 7 nucleotides matching TRBD1. There are 18 residues in the CDR3. Germline lookup yields CDR1 SNHLY and CDR2 FYNNEI. V was clipped by 5 bases and J by 0 bases; unmatched bases: 10. DNA of the CDR3: TGTGCCAGCAGTTACCGGGACAGTGCTGTCTCTGGGGCCAACGTCCTGACTTTC. Translating gives CASSYRDSAVSGANVLTF.

The rearrangement joins TRBV4-3 to TRBJ1-2, with 7 bases aligning to TRBD1. Germline CDR1 LGHNA, CDR2 YSLEER. This CDR3 contains 16 residues. V gave up 4 bases and J gave up 4 bases; unmatched junction bases: 12. The CDR3 DNA is TGCGCCAGCAGCCCAAGCAGTGGGACAGCCTCCTATGGCTACACCTTC. Its translation is CASSPSSGTASYGYTF.

V usage is TRBV4-1 and J usage is TRBJ1-6, with D perhaps matching TRBD1 (5 bases). Germline V gives CDR1 MGHRA, CDR2 YSYEKL. The CDR3 extends over 16 amino acids. Between the trimmed V and J ends, which lost 0 bases and 6 bases, there was a span of 12 bases. CDR3 region: CASSQEAGGGNSPLHF. CDR3 in DNA: TGCGCCAGCAGCCAAGAGGCTGGGGGGGGTAATTCACCCCTCCACTTT.

This clonotype appeared many times. The chain couples TRBV7-9 to TRBJ1-5, with 8 bases fitting TRBD1. J gave up 4 bases and V 5 bases, and 7 bases lay outside the gene matches. This CDR3 is 15 amino acids long. Germline-derived CDR1 and CDR2 are SEHNR and FQNEAQ (reference sequence). CDR3 amino acids: CASSRGQGGNQPQHF. For the CDR3, the DNA is TGTGCCAGCAGCCGCGGACAGGGAGGGAATCAGCCCCAGCATTTT. Filled out from reference TRBV7-9 and TRBJ1-5, the complete variable domain reads DTGVSQNPRHKITKRGQNVTFRCDPISEHNRLYWYRQTLGQGPEFLTYFQNEAQLEKSRLLSDRFSAERPKGSFSTLEIQRTEQGDSAMYLCASSRGQGGNQPQHFGDGTRLSIL.